This TCR beta chain was documented in a study of early stage breast cancer tumors. Sequenced by immunoSEQ multiplex PCR; TCRdb stores in-frame clones only, minus some. The table shows some 58,000 clones, with 65% to 80% occurring only once. V lost 0 bases to trimming and J lost 1 base; unmatched junction nucleotides: 3. Germline CDR1 is SGDLS and CDR2 is YYNGEE. The CDR3 runs to 15 residues. The receptor was derived from a person aged 30 to 39 with breast cancer. The specimen sequenced was blood. This chain connects TRBV9 to TRBJ1-2, with 7 positions matching TRBD1. The CDR3 bases are TGTGCCAGCAGCGTAGGAAACAGGGGTAACTATGGCTACACCTTC. Encoded protein: CASSVGNRGNYGYTF.